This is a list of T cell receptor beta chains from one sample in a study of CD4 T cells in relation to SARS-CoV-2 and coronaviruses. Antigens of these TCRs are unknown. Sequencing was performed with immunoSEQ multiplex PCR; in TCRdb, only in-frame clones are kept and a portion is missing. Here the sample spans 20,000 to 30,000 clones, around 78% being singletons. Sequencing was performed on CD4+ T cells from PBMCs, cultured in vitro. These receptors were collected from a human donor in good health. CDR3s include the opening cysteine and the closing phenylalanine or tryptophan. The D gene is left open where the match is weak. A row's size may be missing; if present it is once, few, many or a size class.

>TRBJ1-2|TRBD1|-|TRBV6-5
TGTGCCAGCAGTACAATAACAGGGGCCGGCTATGGCTACACCTTC
CASSTITGAGYGYTF
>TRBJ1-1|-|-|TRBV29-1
TGCAGCGCTCCCAGGGTGCCAGGGAACACTGAAGCTTTCTTT
CSAPRVPGNTEAFF
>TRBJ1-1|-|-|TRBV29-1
TGCAGCGCCTGGGCTGGACTTAACACTGAAGCTTTCTTT
CSAWAGLNTEAFF
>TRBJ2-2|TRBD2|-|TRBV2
TGTGCCAGCACCCCCACTAGCGGGAGGGTAACCGGGGAGCTGTTTTTT
CASTPTSGRVTGELFF
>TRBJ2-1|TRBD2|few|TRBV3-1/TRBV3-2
TGTGCCAGCAGCCAAGATCTCGGACTAGCGGGTGGTGAGCAGTTCTTC
CASSQDLGLAGGEQFF
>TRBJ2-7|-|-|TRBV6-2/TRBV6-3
TGTGCCAGCAGTTACTATGGCGAGCAGTACTTC
CASSYYGEQYF
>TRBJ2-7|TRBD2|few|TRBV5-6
TGTGCCAGCAGCTCCACTAGCGGGATGGGGTTCGCCTACGAGCAGTACTTC
CASSSTSGMGFAYEQYF
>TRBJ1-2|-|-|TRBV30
TGTGCCTGGAGTGCTGGGCAGGGCTATGGCTACACCTTC
CAWSAGQGYGYTF
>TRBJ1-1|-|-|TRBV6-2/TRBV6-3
TGTGCCAGCAGTTACTCGACCAGGAGGAACACTGAAGCTTTCTTT
CASSYSTRRNTEAFF
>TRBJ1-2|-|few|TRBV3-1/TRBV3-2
TGTGCCAGCAGCCTAACAGGGTACTATGGCTACACCTTC
CASSLTGYYGYTF
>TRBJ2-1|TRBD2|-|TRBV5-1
TGCGCCAGCAGCTTGGCTAGCGGGAGACGGGATGAGCAGTTCTTC
CASSLASGRRDEQFF
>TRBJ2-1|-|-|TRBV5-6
TGTGCCAGCAGCACCACGGGGGGCGGAAACAATGAGCAGTTCTTC
CASSTTGGGNNEQFF
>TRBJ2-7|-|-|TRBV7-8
TGTGCCAGCAGCCCATTGAGGGACTCCCCCTGGACCGAGCAGTACTTC
CASSPLRDSPWTEQYF
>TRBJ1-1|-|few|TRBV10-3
TGTGCCATCCGTATAGACCCGAACACTGAAGCTTTCTTT
CAIRIDPNTEAFF
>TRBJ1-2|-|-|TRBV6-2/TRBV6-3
TGTGCCAGCAGCCTAGGACGGAAATATGGCTACACCTTC
CASSLGRKYGYTF
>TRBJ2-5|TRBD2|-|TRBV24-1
TGTGCCACCAGTGATGGACTAGCGGGAGAGACCCAGTACTTC
CATSDGLAGETQYF
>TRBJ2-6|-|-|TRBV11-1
TGTGCCAGCAGCTTAGACAGGGCAGAAGGGGCCAACGTCCTGACTTTC
CASSLDRAEGANVLTF
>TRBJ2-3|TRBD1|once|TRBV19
TGTGCCAGGACGTTGAGGGGGCCCAAAGGAGATACGCAGTATTTT
CARTLRGPKGDTQYF
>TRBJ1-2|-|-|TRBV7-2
TGTGCCAGCAGCTTAAGTGAGACCCAGAAAGGCTACACCTTC
CASSLSETQKGYTF
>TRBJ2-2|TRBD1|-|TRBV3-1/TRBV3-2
TGTGCCAGCAGCCTAGGGACAGTGAACACCGGGGAGCTGTTTTTT
CASSLGTVNTGELFF
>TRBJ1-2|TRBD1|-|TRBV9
TGTGCCAGCAGCGTAGAGTTAAAAGGGACAGCCTATGGCTACACCTTC
CASSVELKGTAYGYTF
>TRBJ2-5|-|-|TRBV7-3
TGTGCCAGCAGCCTTATGCCCCAAGAGACCCAGTACTTC
CASSLMPQETQYF
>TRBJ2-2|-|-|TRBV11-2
TGTGCCAGCAGCCAGAGGGGGGCAGGCGGGGAGCTGTTTTTT
CASSQRGAGGELFF
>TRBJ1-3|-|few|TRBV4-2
TGTGCCAGCAGCCAAGAGAGTCAGAAAGACTCTGGAAACACCATATATTTT
CASSQESQKDSGNTIYF
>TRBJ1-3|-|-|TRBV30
TGTGCCGCAAACAGGGAGAACTCTGGAAACACCATATATTTT
CAANRENSGNTIYF
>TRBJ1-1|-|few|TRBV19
TGTGCCAGTAGGAGTCAGGGTTTCACTGAAGCTTTCTTT
CASRSQGFTEAFF
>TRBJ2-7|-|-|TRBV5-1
TGCGCCAGCAGCTTGGGAGGGAGTCGCGAGCAGTACTTC
CASSLGGSREQYF
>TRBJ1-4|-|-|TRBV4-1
TGCGCCAGCAGCCAAGTTCCCGGGGGAAAACTGTTTTTT
CASSQVPGGKLFF
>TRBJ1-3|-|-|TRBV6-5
TGTGCCAGCAGTTACAGGGTGAACTCTGGAAACACCATATATTTT
CASSYRVNSGNTIYF
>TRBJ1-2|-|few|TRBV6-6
TGTGCCAGTCATACATCGGGGTTCTATGGCTACACCTTC
CASHTSGFYGYTF
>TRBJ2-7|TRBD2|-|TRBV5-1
TGCGCCAGCAGCCTAGAAGTCGGGACTAGCGGGAGGGCCATCTCTGACGAGCAGTACTTC
CASSLEVGTSGRAISDEQYF
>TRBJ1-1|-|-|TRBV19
TGTGCCAGTAGTAGAGGGGATGTGAACACTGAAGCTTTCTTT
CASSRGDVNTEAFF
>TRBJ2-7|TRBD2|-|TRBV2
TGTGCCAGCAGCGAACTAGCGGGGGGGTCCTACGAGCAGTACTTC
CASSELAGGSYEQYF
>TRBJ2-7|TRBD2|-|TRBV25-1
TGTGCCAGCAGTGAATTTGAGACTAGCGGGAGTCTCGAGCAGTACTTC
CASSEFETSGSLEQYF